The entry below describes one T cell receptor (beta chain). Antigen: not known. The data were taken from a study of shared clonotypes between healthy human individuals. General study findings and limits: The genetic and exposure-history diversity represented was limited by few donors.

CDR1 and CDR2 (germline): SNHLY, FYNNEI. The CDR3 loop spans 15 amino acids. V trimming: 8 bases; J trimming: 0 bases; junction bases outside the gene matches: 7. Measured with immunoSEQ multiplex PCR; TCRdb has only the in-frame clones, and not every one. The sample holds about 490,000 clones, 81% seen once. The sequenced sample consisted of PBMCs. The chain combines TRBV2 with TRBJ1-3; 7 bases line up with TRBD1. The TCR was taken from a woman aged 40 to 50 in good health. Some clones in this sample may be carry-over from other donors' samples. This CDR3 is CASGWTGASGNTIYF. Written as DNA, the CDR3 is TGTGCCAGCGGATGGACAGGCGCCTCTGGAAACACCATATATTTT.